Listed below are T cell receptor beta chains from one sample, sequenced in a study of CD8 T cells in Susac syndrome. TCRdb re-analysed the immunoSEQ multiplex PCR reads in MiXCR, keeping a single row per CDR3 protein. The sample shows 150,000 to 200,000 distinct CDR3 sequences, approximately 93% of them seen only once. Sequencing was done on a sample of CD4+ T cells from PBMCs. Receptor source: a human donor with multiple sclerosis. Each CDR3 is given with its conserved first and last residue. A D gene is named only where the DNA matches it firmly. Size values are once, few and many counts, or a class for expanded clones, and some rows have none.

j_gene	v_gene	abundance	d_gene	CDR3nt	CDR3aa
TRBJ1-1	TRBV30	.	TRBD1	TGTGCCGAACGGACAGGGGTGAACACTGAAGCTTTCTTT	CAERTGVNTEAFF
TRBJ1-2	TRBV27	.	.	TGTGCCAGCAGTTGGTGGGGTTCCCTCGGCTACACCTTC	CASSWWGSLGYTF
TRBJ1-1	TRBV5-1	.	.	TGCGCCAGCAGCTTGGCCCCAGCAAACACTGAAGCTTTCTTT	CASSLAPANTEAFF
TRBJ2-1	TRBV5-1	.	.	TGCGCCAGCAGCTCAGATGGCCAAATGAAAAGTGAGCAGTTCTTC	CASSSDGQMKSEQFF
TRBJ1-2	TRBV18	.	TRBD1	TGTGTCTCAGGGGGCGCCAACTATGGCTACACCTTC	CVSGGANYGYTF
TRBJ1-2	TRBV7-9	.	.	TGTGCCAGCAGCTTGGGGGCTTTGGGCTACACCTTC	CASSLGALGYTF
TRBJ2-7	TRBV7-8	.	.	TGTGCCAGCAGCTTAGGTGGCAGGGAGGCCTACGAGCAGTACTTC	CASSLGGREAYEQYF
TRBJ1-1	TRBV2	.	.	TGTGCCAGCAGTGACTCCTCTAACACTGAAGCTTTCTTT	CASSDSSNTEAFF
TRBJ2-7	TRBV25-1	.	.	TGTGCCAGCAGCCATCCCGGCCGACTCCCGATACCACCCCCCTACGAGCAGTACTTC	CASSHPGRLPIPPPYEQYF
TRBJ1-1	TRBV29-1	.	.	TGCAGCGTTGAACGCAGAGGAACGAACACTGAAGCTTTCTTT	CSVERRGTNTEAFF
TRBJ2-5	TRBV27	.	.	TGTGCCAGCAGTTTATCAGGAGATGTGACCCAGTACTTC	CASSLSGDVTQYF
TRBJ2-7	TRBV7-2	.	.	TGTGCCAGCAGCTTCTACGACGAGCAGTACTTC	CASSFYDEQYF
TRBJ2-1	TRBV7-2	.	TRBD2	TGTGCCAGCAGCCCCCGGACTAGCGGGAGGGGTCTGCAGTTCTTC	CASSPRTSGRGLQFF
TRBJ2-5	TRBV11-2	.	TRBD2	TGTGCCAGCAGCCCGCGACTAGCGGCCCAAGAGACCCAGTACTTC	CASSPRLAAQETQYF
TRBJ1-5	TRBV9	once	.	TGTGCCAGCAGCCCCTCAACAGGGAGAAATCAGCCCCAGCATTTT	CASSPSTGRNQPQHF
TRBJ1-1	TRBV3-1	.	.	TGTGCCAGCAGCCAAGGCCAAGGACGCACTGAAGCTTTCTTT	CASSQGQGRTEAFF
TRBJ1-5	TRBV14	.	.	TGTGCCAGCAGCCAATACAGGGATCAGCCCCAGCATTTT	CASSQYRDQPQHF
TRBJ1-5	TRBV30	.	.	TGTGCCTGGTCGGAACGGGGCAATCAGCCCCAGCATTTT	CAWSERGNQPQHF
TRBJ2-7	TRBV28	.	.	TGTGCCAGCAGGAGTTCCAGCTCCTACGAGCAGTACTTC	CASRSSSSYEQYF
TRBJ1-5	TRBV24-1	.	.	TGTGCCACCAGTGATAAGGGGACCGGATCCAGGGAGGGCCAGCCCCAGCATTTT	CATSDKGTGSREGQPQHF
TRBJ2-3	TRBV5-1	.	TRBD2	TGCGCCAGCAGCCCGAAGAGCGGGACCGGCACAGATACGCAGTATTTT	CASSPKSGTGTDTQYF
TRBJ2-7	TRBV3-1	.	.	TGTGCCAGCGAAAACCGAGGGGTCTACGAGCAGTACTTC	CASENRGVYEQYF
TRBJ1-3	TRBV5-6	.	.	TGTGCCAGCAGCTGGAGGTCTGGAAACACCATATATTTT	CASSWRSGNTIYF
TRBJ2-7	TRBV5-6	.	TRBD2	TGTGCCAGCAGCGGGGGGCCAGCGGGGGCCTACGAGCAGTACTTC	CASSGGPAGAYEQYF
TRBJ2-2	TRBV2	.	.	TGTGCCAGCAGTGTTGGAGGGAGCGGGGAGCTGTTTTTT	CASSVGGSGELFF
TRBJ1-2	TRBV28	.	.	TGTGCCAGCAGTTTATTGGCTTCCGGCTACACCTTC	CASSLLASGYTF
TRBJ1-1	TRBV7-3	.	.	TGTGCCAGCAGCTTAGATGGGCACACGAACACTGAAGCTTTCTTT	CASSLDGHTNTEAFF
TRBJ1-5	TRBV12-3/TRBV12-4	.	.	TGTGCCAGCAGTTTACAGGCGTCGGGAAATCAGCCCCAGCATTTT	CASSLQASGNQPQHF
TRBJ2-1	TRBV25-1	.	.	TGTGCCAGCAAAGGGACCCCTAGGAATGAGCAGTTCTTC	CASKGTPRNEQFF
TRBJ1-2	TRBV3-1	.	.	TGTGCCAGCAGCCCGGCTGACCCCTATGGCTACACCTTC	CASSPADPYGYTF
TRBJ2-3	TRBV5-4	.	.	TGTGCCAGCAGCTCAAAGACAGGCACAGATACGCAGTATTTT	CASSSKTGTDTQYF
TRBJ1-5	TRBV29-1	few	.	TGCAGCGTTATGACAGGCAATCAGCCCCAGCATTTT	CSVMTGNQPQHF
TRBJ1-2	TRBV29-1	once	TRBD1	TGCAGCGTTGAAGGTGACAGGGATGGCTACACCTTC	CSVEGDRDGYTF
TRBJ2-2	TRBV6-5	.	.	TGTGCCAGCAGTTACCTAGCAACAGATGGGGAGCTGTTTTTT	CASSYLATDGELFF
TRBJ2-1	TRBV9	once	.	TGTGCCAGCAGCGTAGTGAATGACAATGAGCAGTTCTTC	CASSVVNDNEQFF
TRBJ1-1	TRBV11-1	.	.	TGTGCCAGCAGCTTATCCTGGGGAGCTTTGAACACTGAAGCTTTCTTT	CASSLSWGALNTEAFF
TRBJ2-5	TRBV4-1	once	TRBD2	TGCGCCAGCAGCAACCCCACCGGGACTAGGTCAAAGACCCAGTACTTC	CASSNPTGTRSKTQYF
TRBJ2-7	TRBV2	.	TRBD1	TGTGCCAGCAGTGAAGCGAGGGGGCCGGGCCCCTGGCAGTACTTC	CASSEARGPGPWQYF
TRBJ2-5	TRBV29-1	.	TRBD2	TGCAGCGTTGGAAACGGGAGGCAAGAGACCCAGTACTTC	CSVGNGRQETQYF